The present entry profiles one T cell receptor (beta chain) with its context. The antigen is undetermined. The sample comes from a study of CXCR3-negative and CXCR3-positive naive CD8 T cells. Turning to the study itself: Overall TRB read output was approximately 150 million, and each library contained about 1.5 +/- 0.3 million reads. Study-level points and caveats: Comparison of naive cells showed more hydrophobic TRB CDR3s in CXCR3-positive than in CXCR3-negative naive cells.

The germline V gene has CDR1 SGHTA and CDR2 FQGNSA. This CDR3 is built from 13 residues. The method, 5' RACE with UMI labels, was used to prepare the TRB cDNA libraries. TCRdb reworked the 5' RACE reads into one entry per CDR3 protein, no DNA. Its clone listing holds 100,000 to 150,000 distinct CDR3 sequences. This rearrangement joins TRBV7-2 to TRBJ2-2. Input material: naive CXCR3+ CD8+ T cells from blood. The subset is: CD45RO-CCR7+CD27+CD95- naive CD8+ T cells expressing CXCR3 (TNR3+). This clonotype was obtained from a human donor in good health. Some clones in this sample may be carry-over from other donors' samples. The CDR3 is CASSLVGAGELFF. Drawing the rest from reference TRBV7-2 and TRBJ2-2, the complete variable domain is GAGVSQSPSNKVTEKGKDVELRCDPISGHTALYWYRQSLGQGLEFLIYFQGNSAPDKSGLPSDRFSAERTGGSVSTLTIQRTQQEDSAVYLCASSLVGAGELFFGEGSRLTVL.